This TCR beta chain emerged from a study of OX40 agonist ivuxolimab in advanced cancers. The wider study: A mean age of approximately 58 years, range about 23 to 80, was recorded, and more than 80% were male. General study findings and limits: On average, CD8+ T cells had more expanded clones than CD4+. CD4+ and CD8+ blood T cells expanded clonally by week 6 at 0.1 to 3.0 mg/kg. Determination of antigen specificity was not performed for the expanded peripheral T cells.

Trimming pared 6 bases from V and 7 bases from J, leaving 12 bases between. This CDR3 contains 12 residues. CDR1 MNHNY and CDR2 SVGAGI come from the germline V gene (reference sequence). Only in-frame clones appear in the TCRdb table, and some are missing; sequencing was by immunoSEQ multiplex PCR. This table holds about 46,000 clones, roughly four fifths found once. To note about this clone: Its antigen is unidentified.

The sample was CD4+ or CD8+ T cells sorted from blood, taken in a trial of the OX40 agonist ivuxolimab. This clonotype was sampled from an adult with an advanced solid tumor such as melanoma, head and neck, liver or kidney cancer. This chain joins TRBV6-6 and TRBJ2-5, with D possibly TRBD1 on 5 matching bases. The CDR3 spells CASSRPQGTQYF. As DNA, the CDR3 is TGTGCCAGCAGCCGTCCTCAGGGGACCCAGTACTTC.